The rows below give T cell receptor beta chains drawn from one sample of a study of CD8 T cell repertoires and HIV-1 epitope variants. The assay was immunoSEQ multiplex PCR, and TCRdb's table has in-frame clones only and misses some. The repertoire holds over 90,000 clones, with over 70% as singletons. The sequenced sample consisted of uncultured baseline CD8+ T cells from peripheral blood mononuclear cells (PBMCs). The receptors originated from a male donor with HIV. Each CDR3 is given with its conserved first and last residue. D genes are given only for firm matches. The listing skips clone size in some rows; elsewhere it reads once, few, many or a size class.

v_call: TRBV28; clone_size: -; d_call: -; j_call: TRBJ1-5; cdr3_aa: CASSPRGMSNQPQHF; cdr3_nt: TGTGCCAGCAGCCCACGGGGAATGAGCAATCAGCCCCAGCATTTT
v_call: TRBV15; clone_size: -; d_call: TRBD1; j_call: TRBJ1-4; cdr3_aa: CATSRTGEKLFF; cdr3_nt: TGTGCCACCAGTAGGACAGGTGAAAAACTGTTTTTT
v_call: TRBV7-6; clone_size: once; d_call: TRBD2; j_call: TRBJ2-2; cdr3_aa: CASTPRGGTGELFF; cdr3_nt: TGTGCCAGCACCCCTCGGGGGGGCACCGGGGAGCTGTTTTTT
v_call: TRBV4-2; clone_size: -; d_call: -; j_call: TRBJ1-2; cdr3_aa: CASSQDTGNGGYTF; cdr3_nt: TGTGCCAGCAGCCAAGATACGGGGAATGGGGGCTACACCTTC
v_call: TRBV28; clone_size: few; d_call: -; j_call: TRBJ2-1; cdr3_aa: CASSFIRIEQFF; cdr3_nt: TGTGCCAGCAGTTTTATCCGCATTGAGCAGTTCTTC
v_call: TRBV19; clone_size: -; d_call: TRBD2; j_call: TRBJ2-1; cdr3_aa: CASSIDGGIAGVFEQFF; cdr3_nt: TGTGCCAGTAGTATAGATGGTGGAATAGCGGGAGTCTTTGAGCAGTTCTTC
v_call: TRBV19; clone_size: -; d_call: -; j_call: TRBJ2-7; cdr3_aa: CASSPGPIGEQYF; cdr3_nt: TGTGCCAGTAGCCCGGGACCAATTGGAGAGCAGTACTTC
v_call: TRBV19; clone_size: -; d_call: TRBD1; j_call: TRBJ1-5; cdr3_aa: CASSITGQLNQPQHF; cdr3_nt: TGTGCCAGTAGTATAACGGGACAGCTAAATCAGCCCCAGCATTTT
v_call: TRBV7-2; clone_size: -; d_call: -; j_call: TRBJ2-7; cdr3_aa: CASSRYRAGEQYF; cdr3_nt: TGTGCCAGCAGCCGGTACAGGGCGGGCGAGCAGTACTTC
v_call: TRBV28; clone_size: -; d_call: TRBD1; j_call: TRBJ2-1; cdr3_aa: CASSTPGQGANEQFF; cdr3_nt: TGTGCCAGCAGTACTCCGGGACAGGGGGCGAATGAGCAGTTCTTC
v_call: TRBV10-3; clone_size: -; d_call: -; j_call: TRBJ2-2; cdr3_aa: CAISLASNTGELFF; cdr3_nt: TGTGCCATCTCGTTGGCTTCGAACACCGGGGAGCTGTTTTTT
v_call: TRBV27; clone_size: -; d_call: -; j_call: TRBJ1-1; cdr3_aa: CATSTEMNTEAFF; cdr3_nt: TGTGCCACTTCGACGGAAATGAACACTGAAGCTTTCTTT
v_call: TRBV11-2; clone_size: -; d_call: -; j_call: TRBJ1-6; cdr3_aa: CASSSLVADRALHF; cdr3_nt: TGTGCCAGCAGCTCCTTAGTGGCCGATCGAGCCCTCCACTTT
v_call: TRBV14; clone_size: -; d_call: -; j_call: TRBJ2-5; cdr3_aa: CASSQDRGTVETQYF; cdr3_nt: TGTGCCAGCAGCCAGGATCGGGGGACGGTTGAGACCCAGTACTTC
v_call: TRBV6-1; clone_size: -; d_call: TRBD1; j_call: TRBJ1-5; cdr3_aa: CASSALTPGTGNQPQHF; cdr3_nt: TGTGCCAGCAGTGCCCTCACCCCCGGGACAGGGAACCAGCCCCAGCATTTT
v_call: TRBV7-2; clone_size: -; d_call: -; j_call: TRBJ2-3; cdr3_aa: CASTARAGPSTDTQYF; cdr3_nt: TGTGCCAGCACCGCTCGGGCGGGACCGAGCACAGATACGCAGTATTTT
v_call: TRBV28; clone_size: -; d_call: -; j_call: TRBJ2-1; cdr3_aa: CASSLSGASSYNEQFF; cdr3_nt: TGTGCCAGCAGTTTATCAGGGGCAAGCTCCTACAATGAGCAGTTCTTC
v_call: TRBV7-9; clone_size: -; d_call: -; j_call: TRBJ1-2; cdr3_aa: CASSLGGSANYGYTF; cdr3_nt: TGTGCCAGCAGCTTAGGGGGGTCAGCTAACTATGGCTACACCTTC
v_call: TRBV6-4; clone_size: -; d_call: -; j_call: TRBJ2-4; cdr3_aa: CASLCSGDEPKNIQYF; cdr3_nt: TGTGCCAGCCTATGCTCAGGGGATGAACCCAAAAACATTCAGTACTTC
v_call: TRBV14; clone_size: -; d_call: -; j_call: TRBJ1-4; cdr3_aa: CASAKGNEKLFF; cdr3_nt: TGTGCCAGCGCGAAAGGGAATGAAAAACTGTTTTTT
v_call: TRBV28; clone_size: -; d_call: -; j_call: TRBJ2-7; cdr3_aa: CASSPRAYGASYEQYF; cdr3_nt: TGTGCCAGCAGCCCCCGCGCATACGGGGCCTCCTACGAGCAGTACTTC
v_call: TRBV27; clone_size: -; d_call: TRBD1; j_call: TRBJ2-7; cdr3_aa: CASSFRSTSRDRAYEQYF; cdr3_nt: TGTGCCAGCAGTTTTAGGTCCACGTCCCGGGACAGGGCCTACGAGCAGTACTTC
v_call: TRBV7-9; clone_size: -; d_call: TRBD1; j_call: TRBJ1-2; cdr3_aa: CASSRDSNYGYTF; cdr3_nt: TGTGCCAGCAGTCGGGACAGTAACTATGGCTACACCTTC
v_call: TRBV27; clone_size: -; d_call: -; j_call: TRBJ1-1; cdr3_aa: CASSRRATEAFF; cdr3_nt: TGTGCCAGCAGCCGCCGGGCCACTGAAGCTTTCTTT
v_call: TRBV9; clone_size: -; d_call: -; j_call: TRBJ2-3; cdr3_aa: CASSPFGDNTDTQYF; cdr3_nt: TGTGCCAGCAGCCCGTTTGGAGACAACACAGATACGCAGTATTTT
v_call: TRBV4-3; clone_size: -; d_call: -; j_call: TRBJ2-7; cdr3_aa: CASSQVITAGKWNF; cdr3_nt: TGCGCCAGCAGCCAAGTGATTACCGCAGGGAAATGGAACTTC
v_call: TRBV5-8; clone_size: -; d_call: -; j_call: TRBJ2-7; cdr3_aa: CASSYVGGRSSYEQYF; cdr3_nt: TGTGCCAGCAGCTACGTCGGTGGCCGGAGCTCCTACGAGCAGTACTTC
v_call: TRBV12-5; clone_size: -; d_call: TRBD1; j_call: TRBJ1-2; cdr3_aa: CASGLWTGGAKYGYTF; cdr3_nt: TGTGCTAGTGGTTTGTGGACAGGGGGCGCCAAGTATGGCTACACCTTC
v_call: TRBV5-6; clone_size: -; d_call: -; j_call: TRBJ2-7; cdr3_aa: CASSLEGSSYEQYF; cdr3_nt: TGTGCCAGCAGCTTGGAGGGCAGCTCCTACGAGCAGTACTTC
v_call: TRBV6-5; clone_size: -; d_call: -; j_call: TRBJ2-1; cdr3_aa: CASSYSTSVSHNEQFF; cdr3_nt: TGTGCCAGCAGTTACTCGACAAGCGTTAGCCACAATGAGCAGTTCTTC
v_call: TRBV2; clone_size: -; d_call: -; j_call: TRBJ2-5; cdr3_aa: CASSEATSRETQYF; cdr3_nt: TGTGCCAGCAGTGAAGCGACTAGTCGGGAGACCCAGTACTTC
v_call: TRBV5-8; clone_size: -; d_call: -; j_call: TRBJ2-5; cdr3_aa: CASSLGTGRETQYF; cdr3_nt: TGTGCCAGCAGCTTGGGTACAGGGAGGGAGACCCAGTACTTC
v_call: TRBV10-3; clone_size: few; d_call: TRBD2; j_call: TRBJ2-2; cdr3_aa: CAISEGGGAQAGELFF; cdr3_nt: TGTGCCATCAGTGAAGGCGGGGGGGCCCAGGCCGGGGAGCTGTTTTTT
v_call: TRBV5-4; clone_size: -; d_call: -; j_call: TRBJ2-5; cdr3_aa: CASSLWGTGGRETQYF; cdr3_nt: TGTGCCAGCAGCTTGTGGGGGACCGGAGGGAGAGAGACCCAGTACTTC
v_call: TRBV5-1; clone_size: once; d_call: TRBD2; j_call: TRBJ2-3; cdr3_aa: CASSLVLAGGDTQYF; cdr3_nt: TGCGCCAGCAGCTTGGTACTAGCGGGAGGAGATACGCAGTATTTT
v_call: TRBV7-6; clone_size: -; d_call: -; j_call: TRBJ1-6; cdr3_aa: CASSLTPSSYNSPLHF; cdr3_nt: TGTGCCAGCAGCTTAACACCAAGCTCCTATAATTCACCCCTCCACTTT
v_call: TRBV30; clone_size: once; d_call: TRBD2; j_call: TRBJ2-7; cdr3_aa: CAWSPGTSGYEQYF; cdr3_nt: TGTGCCTGGAGTCCGGGGACTAGCGGCTACGAGCAGTACTTC
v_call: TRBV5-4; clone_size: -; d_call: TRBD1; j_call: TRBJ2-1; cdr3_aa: CASKTGGTDEQFF; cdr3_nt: TGTGCCAGCAAGACAGGGGGCACAGATGAGCAGTTCTTC
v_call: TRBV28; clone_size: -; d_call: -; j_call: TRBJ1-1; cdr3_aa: CASSPLSEAFF; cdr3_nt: TGTGCCAGTTCTCCGCTTAGTGAAGCTTTCTTT
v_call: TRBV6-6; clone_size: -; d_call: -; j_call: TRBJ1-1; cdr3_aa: CASSYERTEAFF; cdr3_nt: TGTGCCAGCAGTTACGAAAGGACTGAAGCTTTCTTT
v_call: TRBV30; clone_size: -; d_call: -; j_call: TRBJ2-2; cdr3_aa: CACPPGGASTGELFF; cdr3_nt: TGTGCCTGCCCCCCTGGGGGGGCTTCGACCGGGGAGCTGTTTTTT
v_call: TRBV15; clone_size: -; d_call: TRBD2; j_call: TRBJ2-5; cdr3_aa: CATSSTAGGRETQYF; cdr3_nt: TGTGCCACCAGCAGTACCGCGGGGGGGCGAGAGACCCAGTACTTC
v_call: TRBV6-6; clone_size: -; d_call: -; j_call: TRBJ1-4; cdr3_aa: CASSPGGRKLFF; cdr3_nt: TGTGCCAGCAGCCCTGGAGGGAGAAAACTGTTTTTT
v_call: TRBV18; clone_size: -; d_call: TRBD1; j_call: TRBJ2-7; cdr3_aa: CASSPLGTGVYEQYF; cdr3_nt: TGTGCCAGCTCACCACTTGGGACAGGGGTCTACGAGCAGTACTTC
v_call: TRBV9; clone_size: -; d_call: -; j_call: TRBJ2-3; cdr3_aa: CASSRRWPDTQYF; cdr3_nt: TGTGCCAGCAGCCGCCGTTGGCCAGATACGCAGTATTTT
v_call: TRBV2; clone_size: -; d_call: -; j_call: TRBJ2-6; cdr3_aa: CASSALRGANVLTF; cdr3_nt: TGTGCCAGCAGTGCTCTTCGGGGGGCCAACGTCCTGACTTTC
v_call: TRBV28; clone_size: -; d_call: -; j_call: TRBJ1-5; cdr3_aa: CASSSRVGPTQPQHF; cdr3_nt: TGTGCCAGCAGTTCACGTGTTGGCCCTACACAGCCCCAGCATTTT
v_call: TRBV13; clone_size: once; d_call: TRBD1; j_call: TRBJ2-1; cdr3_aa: CASSPDRGRGNEQFF; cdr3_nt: TGTGCCAGCAGCCCGGACAGGGGTCGAGGGAATGAGCAGTTCTTC
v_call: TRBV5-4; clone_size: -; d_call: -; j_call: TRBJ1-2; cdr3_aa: CASSLEDYGYTF; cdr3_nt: TGTGCCAGCAGCTTGGAAGATTATGGCTACACCTTC
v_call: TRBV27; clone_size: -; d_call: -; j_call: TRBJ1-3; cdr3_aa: CASSSIMSSGNTIYF; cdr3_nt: TGTGCCAGCAGTTCCATCATGAGCTCTGGAAACACCATATATTTT
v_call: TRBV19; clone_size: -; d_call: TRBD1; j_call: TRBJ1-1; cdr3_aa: CASSRTDRAEAFF; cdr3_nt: TGTGCCAGTAGTAGAACAGACAGGGCTGAAGCTTTCTTT
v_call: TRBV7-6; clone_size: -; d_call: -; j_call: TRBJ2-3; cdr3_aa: CASSPPSGFQDTQYF; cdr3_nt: TGTGCCAGCAGCCCCCCGTCGGGGTTCCAGGATACGCAGTATTTT
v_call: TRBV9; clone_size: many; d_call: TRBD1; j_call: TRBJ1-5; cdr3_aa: CASSPDYRGSQPQHF; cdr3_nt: TGTGCCAGCAGCCCAGACTACAGGGGAAGTCAGCCCCAGCATTTT
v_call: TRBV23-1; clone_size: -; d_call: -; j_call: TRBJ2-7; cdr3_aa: CASSQSRRSGSEQYF; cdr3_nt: TGCGCCAGCAGTCAATCGCGGAGGTCGGGTAGCGAGCAGTACTTC
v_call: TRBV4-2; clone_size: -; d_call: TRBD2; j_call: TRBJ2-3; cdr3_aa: CASSRLAGGGDTQYF; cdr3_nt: TGTGCCAGCAGTCGACTAGCGGGAGGAGGAGATACGCAGTATTTT
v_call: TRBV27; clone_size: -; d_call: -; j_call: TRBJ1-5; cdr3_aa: CASSSNGGNQPQHF; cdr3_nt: TGTGCCAGCAGTTCCAATGGTGGCAATCAGCCCCAGCATTTT
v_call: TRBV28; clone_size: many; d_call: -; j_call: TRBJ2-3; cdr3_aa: CASSLSDTQYF; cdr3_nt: TGTGCCAGCAGTTTATCGGATACGCAGTATTTT
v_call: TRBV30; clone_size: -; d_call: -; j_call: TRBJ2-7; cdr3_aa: CAWSVWGDYEQYF; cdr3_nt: TGTGCCTGGAGTGTGTGGGGGGACTACGAGCAGTACTTC